The rows below give T cell receptor beta chains drawn from one sample of a study of blood T cell repertoires in COVID-19. Clones were read by immunoSEQ multiplex PCR, and TCRdb kept only the in-frame ones, dropping some. This table has about 75,000 clones, roughly 90% appearing once. The sequenced sample consisted of peripheral blood. These receptor sequences come from a woman aged 45-59 years with acute or convalescent COVID-19. The CDR3 runs from the conserved cysteine through the conserved F or W. The order of the fields is clone size, J gene, V gene, D gene, CDR3 DNA, CDR3 protein. The D gene is left open where the match is weak. Expanded clones get a size class; other rows say once, few or many, or leave the size out.

>.|TRBJ1-5|TRBV18|.
TGTGCCAGCTCACCTGACGGGGAGGGCCAGCCCCAGCATTTT
CASSPDGEGQPQHF
>.|TRBJ2-1|TRBV4-2|TRBD1
TGTGCCAGCAGCCAGGGGGGACAGGGGGCCGCCTACAATGAGCAGTTCTTC
CASSQGGQGAAYNEQFF
>once|TRBJ1-2|TRBV14|TRBD1
TGTGCCAGCAGCCCTATGGACAGGGACTATGGCTACACCTTC
CASSPMDRDYGYTF
>.|TRBJ2-6|TRBV5-6|.
TGTGCCAGCAGCTTAAAGGGGGTAAGCTCTGGGGCCAACGTCCTGACTTTC
CASSLKGVSSGANVLTF
>.|TRBJ1-5|TRBV28|.
TGTGCCAGCAGTGGCCAACAGCCCCAGCATTTT
CASSGQQPQHF
>.|TRBJ2-2|TRBV9|TRBD2
TGTGCCAGCAGCGATCCTAGCGGGAGAGACACCGGGGAGCTGTTTTTT
CASSDPSGRDTGELFF
>few|TRBJ1-3|TRBV30|TRBD1
TGTGCCTGGAGTCATAGGACAGGGGGTGGAAACACCATATATTTT
CAWSHRTGGGNTIYF
>.|TRBJ1-6|TRBV5-1|.
TGCGCCAGCAGCTCGGACAGTCTTAATTATTCACCCCTCCACTTT
CASSSDSLNYSPLHF
>.|TRBJ1-4|TRBV10-1|.
TGCGCCAGCAGTGAGCCCCAGTTCCCCCTTGGACTTGCTACTAATGAAAAACTGTTTTTT
CASSEPQFPLGLATNEKLFF
>.|TRBJ2-2|TRBV19|.
TGTGCCAGTAGTAAAATAGCGGTCTCCGGGGAGCTGTTTTTT
CASSKIAVSGELFF
>.|TRBJ1-1|TRBV19|.
TGTGCCAGTAGTTGGGGGGGCCAGGGCACTGAAGCTTTCTTT
CASSWGGQGTEAFF
>.|TRBJ1-3|TRBV19|.
TGTGCCAGTAGTACAGACCGGGGTCAAGGAAACACCATATATTTT
CASSTDRGQGNTIYF
>.|TRBJ1-1|TRBV29-1|.
TGCAGCGTTGTTGAGGGGCGGGAGATGGCTTTCTTT
CSVVEGREMAFF
>.|TRBJ1-1|TRBV30|.
TGTGCCTGGAGCGGACAGCTGAACACTGAAGCTTTCTTT
CAWSGQLNTEAFF
>.|TRBJ2-5|TRBV7-9|.
TGTGCCAGCAGCTTCCCTAAAGGGACTGACCAAGAGACCCAGTACTTC
CASSFPKGTDQETQYF
>once|TRBJ1-1|TRBV30|.
TGTGCCTGGAGTGGTTGGGGGATGGGGGGTCGGACTGAAGCTTTCTTT
CAWSGWGMGGRTEAFF
>.|TRBJ2-1|TRBV16|TRBD1
TGTGCCAGCAGCATAGACAGGGTCCCCTACAATGAGCAGTTCTTC
CASSIDRVPYNEQFF